A single sample gave rise to the 8 T cell receptor beta chains below, sequenced in a study of cytomegalovirus exposure and HLA in healthy donors. The PCR employed 60 Vbeta primers together with 13 Jbeta primers. This table comes from immunoSEQ multiplex PCR, and its TCRdb copy is limited to in-frame clones, with some not included. This table lists around 200,000 clones. The specimen was PBMCs. These receptors all come from a girl aged 2 to 9 in good health and CMV-seropositive.

This chain uses TRBV5-1 with TRBJ1-1; 9 bases are shared with TRBD1. Germline trimming cut 4 bases from V and 2 bases from J; bases unmatched to any gene: 6. The CDR3 covers 15 residues. Per the germline V gene, CDR1 is SGHRS and CDR2 is YFSETQ. The CDR3 spells CASSGVTGGNTEAFF. The CDR3 DNA reads as TGCGCCAGCAGCGGGGTAACAGGGGGCAACACTGAAGCTTTCTTT. Together with reference TRBV5-1 and TRBJ1-1, the CDR3 gives the full variable domain: KAGVTQTPRYLIKTRGQQVTLSCSPISGHRSVSWYQQTPGQGLQFLFEYFSETQRNKGNFPGRFSGRQFSNSRSEMNVSTLELGDSALYLCASSGVTGGNTEAFFGQGTRLTVV.

This chain joins TRBV19 and TRBJ2-7; TRBD2 agrees at 7 bases. After removal of 1 base from V and 0 bases from J, the junction contained 3 bases not matched to a gene. Germline loops: CDR1 LNHDA, CDR2 SQIVND (reference sequence). This CDR3 has 15 residues. CDR3 coding DNA: TGTGCCAGTAGTATAGGTAGCGGGTCCTCCTACGAGCAGTACTTC. This translates into CASSIGSGSSYEQYF. Full variable domain (missing parts from reference TRBV19 and TRBJ2-7): DGGITQSPKYLFRKEGQNVTLSCEQNLNHDAMYWYRQDPGQGLRLIYYSQIVNDFQKGDIAEGYSVSREKKESFPLTVTSAQKNPTAFYLCASSIGSGSSYEQYFGPGTRLTVT.

The CDR3 sequence is CAWSVQGSRGEQFF. The CDR3 DNA reads as TGTGCCTGGAGTGTGCAGGGTAGTCGAGGTGAGCAGTTCTTC. The chain employs TRBV30 and TRBJ2-1, with D perhaps matching TRBD1 (5 bases). The germline V gene encodes CDR1 GTSNPN and CDR2 SVGIG (reference sequence). This CDR3 spans 14 amino acids. Trimming shortened V by 0 bases and J by 9 bases, and 15 bases separated the two germline ends.

CDR3 sequence reads: CASSDTFIGDTQYF. As DNA, the CDR3 is TGTGCCAGCAGCGATACCTTTATCGGGGATACGCAGTATTTT. The gene calls are TRBV2 and TRBJ2-3; unclear D gene. V lost 6 bases, J lost 6 bases, and 16 bases lay in between. In germline, CDR1 is SNHLY, CDR2 FYNNEI. The CDR3 is made up of 14 amino acids.

The V and J genes are TRBV2 and TRBJ1-5, with 8 bases matching TRBD1. Germline V gene sequence: CDR1 SNHLY, CDR2 FYNNEI. The CDR3 sequence is 15 residues long. V shed 6 bases and J 4 bases; nucleotides not matched to a gene: 8. The CDR3, as DNA: TGTGCCAGCAGCCCCGACAGGGGCAGTAATCAGCCCCAGCATTTT. This gives the protein CASSPDRGSNQPQHF.

This chain uses TRBV28 with TRBJ1-3; perhaps TRBD1 as D (5 bases). This CDR3 spans 15 amino acids. Germline CDR1 and CDR2: MDHEN and SYDVKM. V was pared by 2 bases and J by 4 bases, with 12 bases between. The CDR3 DNA reads TGTGCCAGCAGTTTACCCTTAGGGGCCGGAAACACCATATATTTT. The encoded protein is CASSLPLGAGNTIYF.

The rearrangement links TRBV7-9 to TRBJ1-3; 11 bases agree with TRBD1. V was clipped by 0 bases and J by 1 base; unmatched bases: 5. The CDR3 has 18 amino acids. In germline, CDR1 is SEHNR, CDR2 FQNEAQ (reference sequence). CDR3 sequence (DNA): TGTGCCAGCAGCTTAGCCCGGACAGGGGGCGCTTCTGGAAACACCATATATTTT. Its protein product is CASSLARTGGASGNTIYF. The complete variable domain, with remaining parts taken from reference TRBV7-9 and TRBJ1-3, reads DTGVSQNPRHKITKRGQNVTFRCDPISEHNRLYWYRQTLGQGPEFLTYFQNEAQLEKSRLLSDRFSAERPKGSFSTLEIQRTEQGDSAMYLCASSLARTGGASGNTIYFGEGSWLTVV.

As to this clone: The CDR3 does not end in the conserved phenylalanine or tryptophan, so this is likely a read error. This rearrangement joins TRBV28 to TRBJ2-7; D is perhaps TRBD2 (5 bases). Germline CDR1 reads MDHEN; CDR2 reads SYDVKM. Trimming pared 10 bases from V and 10 bases from J, leaving 17 bases between. This CDR3 region has 11 residues. The CDR3 is CATEYPGNQYS. CDR3 bases: TGTGCCACCGAGTACCCGGGGAATCAGTACTCC.